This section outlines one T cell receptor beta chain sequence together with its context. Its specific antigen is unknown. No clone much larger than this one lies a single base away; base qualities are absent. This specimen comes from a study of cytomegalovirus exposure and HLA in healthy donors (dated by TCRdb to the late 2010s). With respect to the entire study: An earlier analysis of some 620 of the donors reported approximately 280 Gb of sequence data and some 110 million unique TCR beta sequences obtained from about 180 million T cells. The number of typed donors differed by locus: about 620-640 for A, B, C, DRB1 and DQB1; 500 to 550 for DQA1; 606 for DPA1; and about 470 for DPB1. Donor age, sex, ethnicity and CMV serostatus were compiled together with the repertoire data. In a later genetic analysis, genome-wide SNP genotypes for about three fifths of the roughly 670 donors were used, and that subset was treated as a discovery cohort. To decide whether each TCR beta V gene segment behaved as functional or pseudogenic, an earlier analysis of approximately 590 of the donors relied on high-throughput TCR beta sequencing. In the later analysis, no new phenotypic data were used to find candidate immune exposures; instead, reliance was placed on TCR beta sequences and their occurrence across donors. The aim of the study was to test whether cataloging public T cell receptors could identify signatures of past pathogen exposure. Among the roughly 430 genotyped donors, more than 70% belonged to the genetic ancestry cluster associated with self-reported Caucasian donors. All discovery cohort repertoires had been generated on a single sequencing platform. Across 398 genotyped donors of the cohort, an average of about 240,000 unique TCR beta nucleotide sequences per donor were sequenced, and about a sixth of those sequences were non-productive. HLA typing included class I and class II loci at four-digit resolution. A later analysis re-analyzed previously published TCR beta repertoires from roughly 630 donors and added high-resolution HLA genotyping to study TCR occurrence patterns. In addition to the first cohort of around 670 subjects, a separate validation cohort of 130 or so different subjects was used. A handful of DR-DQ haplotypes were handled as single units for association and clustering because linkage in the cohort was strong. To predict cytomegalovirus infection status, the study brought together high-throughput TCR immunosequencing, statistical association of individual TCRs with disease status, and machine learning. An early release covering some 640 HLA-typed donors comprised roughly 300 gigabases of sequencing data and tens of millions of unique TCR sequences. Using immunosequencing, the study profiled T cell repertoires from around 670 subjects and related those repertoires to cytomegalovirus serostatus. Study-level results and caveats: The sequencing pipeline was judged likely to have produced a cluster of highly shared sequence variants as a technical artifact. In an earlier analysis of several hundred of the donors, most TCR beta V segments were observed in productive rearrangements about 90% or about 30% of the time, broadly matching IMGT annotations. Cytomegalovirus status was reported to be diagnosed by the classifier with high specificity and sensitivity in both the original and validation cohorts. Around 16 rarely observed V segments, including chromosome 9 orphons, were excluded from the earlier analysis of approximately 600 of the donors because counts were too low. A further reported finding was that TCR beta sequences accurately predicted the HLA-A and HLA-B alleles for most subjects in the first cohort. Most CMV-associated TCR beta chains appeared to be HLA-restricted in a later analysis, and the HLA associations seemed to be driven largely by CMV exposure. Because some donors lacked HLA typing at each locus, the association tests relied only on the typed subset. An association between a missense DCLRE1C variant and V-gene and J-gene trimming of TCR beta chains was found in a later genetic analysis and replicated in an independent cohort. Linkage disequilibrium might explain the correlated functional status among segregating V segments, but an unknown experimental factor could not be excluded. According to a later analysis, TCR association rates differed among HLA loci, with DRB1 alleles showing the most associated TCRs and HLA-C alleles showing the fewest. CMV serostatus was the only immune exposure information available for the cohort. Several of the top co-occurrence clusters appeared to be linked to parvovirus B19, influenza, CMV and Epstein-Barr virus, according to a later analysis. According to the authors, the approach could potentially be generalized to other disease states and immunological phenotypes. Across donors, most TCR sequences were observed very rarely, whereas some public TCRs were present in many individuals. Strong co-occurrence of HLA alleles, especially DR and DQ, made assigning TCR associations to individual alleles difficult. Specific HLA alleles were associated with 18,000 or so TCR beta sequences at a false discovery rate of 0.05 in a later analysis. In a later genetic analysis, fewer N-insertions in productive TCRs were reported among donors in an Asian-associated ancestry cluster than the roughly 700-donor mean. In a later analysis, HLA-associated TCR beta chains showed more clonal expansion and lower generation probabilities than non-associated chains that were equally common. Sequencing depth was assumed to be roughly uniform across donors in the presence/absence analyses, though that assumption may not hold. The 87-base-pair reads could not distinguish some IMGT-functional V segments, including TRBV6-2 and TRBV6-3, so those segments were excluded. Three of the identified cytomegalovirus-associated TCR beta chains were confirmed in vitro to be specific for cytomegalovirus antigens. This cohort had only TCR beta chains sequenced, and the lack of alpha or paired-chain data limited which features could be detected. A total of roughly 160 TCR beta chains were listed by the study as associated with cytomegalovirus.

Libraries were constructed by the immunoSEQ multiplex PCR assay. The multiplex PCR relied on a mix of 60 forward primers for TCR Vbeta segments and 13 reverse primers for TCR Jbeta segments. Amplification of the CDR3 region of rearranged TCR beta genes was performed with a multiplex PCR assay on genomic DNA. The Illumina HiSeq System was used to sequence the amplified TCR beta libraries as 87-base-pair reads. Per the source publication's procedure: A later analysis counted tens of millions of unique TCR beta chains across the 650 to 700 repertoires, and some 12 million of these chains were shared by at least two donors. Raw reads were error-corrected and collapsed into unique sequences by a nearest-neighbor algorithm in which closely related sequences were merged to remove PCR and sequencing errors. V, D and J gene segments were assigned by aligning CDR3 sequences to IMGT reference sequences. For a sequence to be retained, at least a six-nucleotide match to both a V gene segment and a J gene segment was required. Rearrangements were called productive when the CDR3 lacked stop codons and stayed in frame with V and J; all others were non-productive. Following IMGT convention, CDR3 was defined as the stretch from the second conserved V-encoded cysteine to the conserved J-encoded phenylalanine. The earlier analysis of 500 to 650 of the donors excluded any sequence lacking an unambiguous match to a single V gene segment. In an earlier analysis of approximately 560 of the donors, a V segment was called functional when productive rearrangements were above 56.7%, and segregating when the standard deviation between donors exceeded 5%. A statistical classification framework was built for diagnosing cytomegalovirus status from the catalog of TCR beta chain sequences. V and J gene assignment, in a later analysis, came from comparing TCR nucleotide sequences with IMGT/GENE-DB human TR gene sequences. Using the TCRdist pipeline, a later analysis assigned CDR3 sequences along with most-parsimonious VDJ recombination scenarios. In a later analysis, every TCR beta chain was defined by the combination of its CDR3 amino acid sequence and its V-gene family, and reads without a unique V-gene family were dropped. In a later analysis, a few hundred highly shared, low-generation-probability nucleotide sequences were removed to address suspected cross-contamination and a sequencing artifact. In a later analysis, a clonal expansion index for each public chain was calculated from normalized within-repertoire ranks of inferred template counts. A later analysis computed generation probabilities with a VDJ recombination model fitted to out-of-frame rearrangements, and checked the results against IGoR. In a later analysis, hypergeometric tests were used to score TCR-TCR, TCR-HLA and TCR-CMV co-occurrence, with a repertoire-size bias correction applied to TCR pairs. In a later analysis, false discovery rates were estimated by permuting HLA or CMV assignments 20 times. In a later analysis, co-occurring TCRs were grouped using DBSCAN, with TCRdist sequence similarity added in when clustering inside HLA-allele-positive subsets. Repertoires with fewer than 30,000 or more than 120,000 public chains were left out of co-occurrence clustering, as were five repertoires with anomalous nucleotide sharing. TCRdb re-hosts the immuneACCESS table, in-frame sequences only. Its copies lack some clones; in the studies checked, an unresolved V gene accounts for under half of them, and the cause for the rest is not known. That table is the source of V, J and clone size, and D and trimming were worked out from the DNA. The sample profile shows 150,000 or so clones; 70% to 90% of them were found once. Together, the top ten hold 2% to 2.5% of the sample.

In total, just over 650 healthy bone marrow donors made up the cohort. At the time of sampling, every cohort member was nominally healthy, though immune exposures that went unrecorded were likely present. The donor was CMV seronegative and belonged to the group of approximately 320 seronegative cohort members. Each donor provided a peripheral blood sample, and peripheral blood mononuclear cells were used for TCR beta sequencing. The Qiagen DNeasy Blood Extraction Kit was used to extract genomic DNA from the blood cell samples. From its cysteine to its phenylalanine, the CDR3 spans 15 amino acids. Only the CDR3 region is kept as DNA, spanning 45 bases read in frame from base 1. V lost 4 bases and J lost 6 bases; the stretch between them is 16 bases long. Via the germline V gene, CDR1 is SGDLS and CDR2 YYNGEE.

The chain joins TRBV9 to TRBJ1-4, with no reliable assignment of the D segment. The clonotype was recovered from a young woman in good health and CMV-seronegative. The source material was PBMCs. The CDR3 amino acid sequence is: CASSRGGIGYEKLFF. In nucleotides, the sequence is TGTGCCAGCAGCAGAGGCGGCATTGGGTATGAAAAACTGTTTTTT.